These 24 T cell receptor beta chains share one sample of origin, sequenced in a study of response to subunit inactivated influenza vaccine. TCRdb redid the calling of the RT-PCR reads with MiXCR, one entry per CDR3 protein. The top ten clones hold around 7.3% of a sample with approximately 730,000 distinct CDR3 sequences, more than 11% of them seen once. This specimen consisted of PBMCs from blood, obtained less than 15 days before vaccination. These TCRs come from a man over 45 who received an inactivated influenza vaccine.

This clonotype was counted between two and nine times. This sequence joins TRBV2 and TRBJ1-2; D is uncertain. CDR1 is SNHLY, CDR2 FYNNEI, per germline. The CDR3 contains 13 residues. V dropped 6 bases and J dropped 2 bases, with 10 bases sitting between them. CDR3 bases: TGTGCCAGCAGCGCGACTGGAAACTATGGCTACACCTTC. Translation gives CASSATGNYGYTF.

This clonotype came up a few times. The chain has TRBV19 and TRBJ2-1; 10 positions match TRBD1. The J segment lost 8 bases and the V segment lost 5 bases, leaving 6 bases of the junction unmatched. This CDR3 has 14 amino acids. The germline V gene has CDR1 LNHDA and CDR2 SQIVND (reference sequence). CDR3 nucleotide sequence: TGTGCCAGTAGTCCGGGACAGGGGCTGGATGAGCAGTTCTTC. Amino acid sequence: CASSPGQGLDEQFF.

There are a few counts of this clonotype. J is TRBJ2-5 and V is TRBV12-3 or TRBV12-4; possible D gene TRBD2, 5 bases. V lost 3 bases, J lost 7 bases, and 9 bases lay in between. The CDR3 totals 12 residues. The CDR3 DNA is TGTGCCAGCAGTTTCGCGCGGGCGACCCAGTACTTC. Translation: CASSFARATQYF.

This clonotype was observed a handful of times. The chain links TRBV5-5 to TRBJ2-5; TRBD2 matches at 11 bases. The CDR3 has 15 amino acids. Germline V CDR1 and CDR2: SGHKS, YYEKEE (reference sequence). J gave up 7 bases and V 3 bases, and 8 bases lay outside the gene matches. CDR3 nucleotide sequence: TGTGCCAGCAGCTCGAATAGCGGGGGGGCTTTGACCCAGTACTTC. It encodes CASSSNSGGALTQYF.

In this sample, this clonotype turned up many times. The rearrangement uses TRBV3-1 and TRBJ2-1; 12 nucleotides agree with TRBD2. Looked up from germline, CDR1 is LGHDT and CDR2 is YNNKEL (reference sequence). The CDR3 has 16 residues. The V segment lost 4 bases and the J segment 2 bases; nucleotides outside the gene matches: 3. As DNA, the CDR3 is TGTGCCAGCAGCCCTACTAGCGGGGGGCCCTACAATGAGCAGTTCTTC. This encodes CASSPTSGGPYNEQFF.

The DNA for the CDR3 is TGCGCCAGCAGTATCGCTAGCGGGAACTCCTACGAGCAGTACTTC. This codes for CASSIASGNSYEQYF. The chain combines TRBV5-1 with TRBJ2-7, with 9 positions matching TRBD2. The ends lost 5 bases at V and 0 bases at J; junction bases unmatched: 6. The CDR3 has 15 residues. CDR1 and CDR2 (germline): SGHRS, YFSETQ.

V and J are TRBV27 and TRBJ2-7; D gene uncertain. The CDR3 runs 14 residues. Trimming took 2 bases from V and 1 from J, leaving 9 bases between them. Per the germline V gene, CDR1 is MNHEY and CDR2 is SMNVEV (reference sequence). As DNA, the CDR3 is TGTGCCAGCAGTTTAAGTGCCAGGTCCTACGAGCAGTACTTC. Residues: CASSLSARSYEQYF.

Comments on this clonotype: A read error may produce the germline difference seen at one junction end. This chain links TRBV7-3 with TRBJ2-1, with D maybe TRBD2 (9 bases). Germline CDR1 reads SGHTA; CDR2 reads FQGTGA. The CDR3 length is 19 residues. The CDR3 bases are TGTGCCTGCAGTTTTAAGGCCAGGGGGCTGGCGGGAGGGCCTAATGAGCAGTTCTTC. Translation gives CACSFKARGLAGGPNEQFF.

This chain links TRBV4-2 with TRBJ2-3, with 9 bases that match TRBD2. Losses at the gene ends were 0 bases for V and 1 base for J; bases not matched to a gene: 8. The CDR3 totals 18 residues. In germline, CDR1 is LGHNA, CDR2 YNFKEQ. In DNA, the CDR3 is TGTGCCAGCAGCCAAGATACCCTAGCGGGAAGACGCACAGATACGCAGTATTTT. This encodes CASSQDTLAGRRTDTQYF.

In this sample, this clonotype turned up many times. CDR3: CASSPGYGYTF. CDR3 bases: TGTGCCAGCAGTCCCGGCTATGGCTACACCTTC. The V and J genes are TRBV28 and TRBJ1-2; D unresolved. CDR1 is MDHEN and CDR2 is SYDVKM in the germline V gene. Deletions cut 5 bases from V and 4 bases from J, with 5 bases between. This CDR3 is 11 amino acids long.

The chain employs TRBV6-2 or TRBV6-3 and TRBJ1-4; D may be TRBD1 (5 bases). Between the trimmed V and J ends, which lost 2 bases and 7 bases, there was a span of 11 bases. The CDR3 runs to 14 residues. Germline V CDR1 and CDR2: MNHEY, SVGEGT. CDR3 in amino acids: CASSYGGKAEKLFF. DNA for the CDR3: TGTGCCAGCAGTTACGGGGGGAAGGCTGAAAAACTGTTTTTT.

In its sample, this clonotype was seen many times. The chain links TRBV24-1 to TRBJ2-1; no reliable D call. V was cut by 4 bases and J by 0 bases, with 9 bases left in between. In germline, CDR1 is KGHDR, CDR2 SFDVKD. The CDR3 consists of 15 residues. The CDR3 DNA is TGTGCCACCAGTGACCATCAAGACTCCTACAATGAGCAGTTCTTC. It codes for CATSDHQDSYNEQFF.

This clonotype showed up just a few times. This rearrangement joins TRBV12-3 or TRBV12-4 to TRBJ2-5; D is perhaps TRBD2 (5 bases). Trimming took off 1 base at V and 0 bases at J, with 6 bases between the two ends. The CDR3 contains 14 residues. CDR3 loop: CASSLGLNQETQYF. CDR3 DNA: TGTGCCAGCAGTTTAGGACTAAACCAAGAGACCCAGTACTTC.

The chain uses TRBV20-1 and TRBJ2-1; TRBD2 agrees at 11 bases. Germline assignment: CDR1 DFQATT and CDR2 SNEGSKA (reference sequence). Germline trimming cut 2 bases from V and 2 bases from J; bases unmatched to any gene: 11. The CDR3 consists of 18 residues. Here the CDR3 reads CSARLAGGRHPTYNEQFF. In nucleotides, the CDR3 is TGCAGTGCTAGACTAGCGGGGGGCCGTCACCCGACCTACAATGAGCAGTTCTTC.

This chain links TRBV12-3 or TRBV12-4 with TRBJ2-4, with 8 bases fitting TRBD1. The trim removed 5 bases at V and 0 bases at J, leaving 6 bases unmatched. The CDR3 runs 16 residues. This chain's CDR3 is CASSPDRGLAKNIQYF. Written as DNA, the CDR3 is TGTGCCAGCAGTCCCGACAGGGGCCTAGCCAAAAACATTCAGTACTTC.

The rearrangement joins TRBV27 to TRBJ2-5; D is possibly TRBD2 (6 bases). Germline CDR1 is MNHEY and CDR2 is SMNVEV (reference sequence). CDR3 length equals 14 residues. Between the trimmed V and J ends, which lost 3 bases and 4 bases, there was a span of 12 bases. In nucleotides, the CDR3 is TGTGCCAGCAGTTTTAGTGGGGAGGTAGAGACCCAGTACTTC. Its protein is CASSFSGEVETQYF.

The table lists this clonotype with many counts. The genes are TRBV12-3 or TRBV12-4 and TRBJ1-1; D might be TRBD1 (5 bases). The CDR3 sequence is 14 residues long. The germline V and J ends were trimmed by 7 bases and 0 bases, with 12 bases remaining between them. CDR3 sequence reads: CASKLGQVNTEAFF. DNA of the CDR3: TGTGCCAGCAAGCTCGGACAAGTGAACACTGAAGCTTTCTTT.

V usage is TRBV28 and J usage is TRBJ2-3, with TRBD1 identical over 8 bases. The CDR3 spans 12 residues. The germline gives CDR1 MDHEN, CDR2 SYDVKM. The trim removed 6 bases at V and 7 bases at J, leaving 3 bases unmatched. The DNA of the CDR3 is TGTGCCAGCAGCAACAGGGGGTATACGCAGTATTTT. Translated, it gives CASSNRGYTQYF. The full variable domain, completed using reference TRBV28 and TRBJ2-3, is DVKVTQSSRYLVKRTGEKVFLECVQDMDHENMFWYRQDPGLGLRLIYFSYDVKMKEKGDIPEGYSVSREKKERFSLILESASTNQTSMYLCASSNRGYTQYFGPGTRLTVL.

The chain links TRBV3-1 to TRBJ2-7; no clear D. Germline loops: CDR1 LGHDT, CDR2 YNNKEL (reference sequence). V was cut by 1 base and J by 0 bases, with 10 bases left in between. The CDR3 contains 15 residues. CDR3: CASSQVRISSYEQYF. DNA of the CDR3: TGTGCCAGCAGCCAAGTCAGGATCAGCTCCTACGAGCAGTACTTC.

The chain links TRBV11-2 to TRBJ2-4, with a weak D call TRBD2 (5 bases). V gave up 3 bases and J gave up 1 base, with 19 bases separating them. CDR1 and CDR2 from the germline V gene are SGHAT and FQNNGV. CDR3 size: 18 residues. Here the CDR3 reads CASSFGQLGWNAKNIQYF. The CDR3 DNA is TGTGCCAGCAGCTTCGGCCAACTAGGGTGGAATGCCAAAAACATTCAGTACTTC.

This clonotype was observed a few times. V and J are TRBV12-3 or TRBV12-4 and TRBJ1-3; TRBD1 might be the D (6 bases). Trimming pared 10 bases from V and 5 bases from J, leaving 21 bases between. The CDR3 length is 15 residues. CDR3 sequence reads: CATIPPGASRNTIYF. The DNA for the CDR3 is TGTGCCACCATCCCCCCAGGGGCGTCTAGAAACACCATATATTTT.

J is TRBJ1-1 and V is TRBV30; no firm D call. From germline, CDR1 is GTSNPN and CDR2 SVGIG (reference sequence). This CDR3 has 12 residues. V was clipped by 4 bases and J by 7 bases, with 13 bases between them. CDR3 region: CAWMGRGREAFF. CDR3 in DNA: TGTGCCTGGATGGGCCGTGGGCGTGAAGCTTTCTTT. Looking up the rest from reference TRBV30 and TRBJ1-1 gives the full variable domain: SQTIHQWPATLVQPVGSPLSLECTVEGTSNPNLYWYRQAAGRGLQLLFYSVGIGQISSEVPQNLSASRPQDRQFILSSKKLLLSDSGFYLCAWMGRGREAFFGQGTRLTVV.

This clonotype came up a few times. V usage is TRBV12-3 or TRBV12-4 and J usage is TRBJ2-5, with D perhaps being TRBD1 or TRBD2 (5 bases each). Trimming stripped 3 bases from V and 3 bases from J, with 11 bases between. The CDR3 is 14 amino acids. CDR3 nucleotide sequence: TGTGCCAGCAGTTTGATCGGGACGGAAGAGACCCAGTACTTC. As protein: CASSLIGTEETQYF.

V is TRBV12-3 or TRBV12-4 and J is TRBJ1-1; no clear D gene. V gave up 4 bases and J gave up 1 base, with 10 bases separating them. This CDR3 contains 14 residues. This CDR3 reads CASSSEYRNTEAFF. Written as DNA, the CDR3 is TGTGCCAGCAGTTCCGAATACAGGAACACTGAAGCTTTCTTT.